This TCR beta chain was observed in a study of glioma-infiltrating T cells. Findings and caveats of the study: Very few CDR3 sequences were shared between tissue and blood. Tissue-blood divergence was below expectation in non-neoplastic patients, above in gliomas.

Amplification of TCR alpha and beta CDR3 regions from RNA used iRepertoire nested multiplex PCR. One entry per CDR3 protein, called by TCRdb with MiXCR from the multiplex PCR reads. The table records 150,000 or so distinct CDR3 sequences, around 40% of them present only once. This clonotype was observed a handful of times. The target antigen is unknown. Sequenced sample: glioma tissue, nonneoplastic brain tissue, or PBMCs (not recorded which). The receptor comes from a human donor with low-grade glioma or glioblastoma, undergoing nonglioma brain surgery, or in good health (not recorded which).

The DNA for the CDR3 is TGTGCCAGCAGCTTAGTACAGGGTGCAGATACGCAGTATTTT. Protein sequence: CASSLVQGADTQYF. The genes are TRBV7-2 and TRBJ2-3, with D possibly being TRBD1 (6 bases). This CDR3 is 14 amino acids long. V lost 1 base and J lost 4, with 9 bases in between. Germline loops: CDR1 SGHTA, CDR2 FQGNSA.